This T cell receptor (beta chain) was observed in a study of T cell responses to AZD1222 COVID-19 vaccine. CDR1 is GTSNPN and CDR2 is SVGIG in the germline V gene (reference sequence). Trimming took 2 bases from V and 2 from J, leaving 6 bases between them. The CDR3 runs 13 residues. The assay was immunoSEQ multiplex PCR, and TCRdb's table has in-frame clones only and misses some. The table includes 200,000 or so clones, over 70% detected once. Sequencing was performed on peripheral blood, taken on day 0 of MenACWY control vaccination. The chain is built from TRBV30 and TRBJ2-2, with D uncertain. The sequence derives from an adult in good health. CDR3 protein: CAWSSSNTGELFF. The CDR3 DNA follows: TGTGCCTGGAGTAGCAGTAACACCGGGGAGCTGTTTTTT.